These T cell receptor beta chains were read from a single sample in a study of regulatory and conventional T cells in RAG deficiency. Repertoires were generated with immunoSEQ multiplex PCR, while TCRdb's copy carries only in-frame clones and drops some. This table has some 19,000 clones, roughly 89% appearing once. This sample was also put to use in a study of regulatory T cells.

What was sequenced was Tregs sorted from blood. The receptors were gathered from a human donor in good health. CDR3s include the opening cysteine and the closing phenylalanine or tryptophan. D genes are given only for firm matches. Expanded clones are given a class, and other clones once, few, many or no size at all.

>TRBJ2-7|-|TRBD1|TRBV19
TGTGCCAGTAGTATAGGCAGGGACAGGGGCTACGAGCAGTACTTC
CASSIGRDRGYEQYF
>TRBJ2-5|-|-|TRBV19
TGTGCCAGTAGTATACCCCGGGGGGAGACCCAGTACTTC
CASSIPRGETQYF
>TRBJ1-5|-|-|TRBV6-1
TGTGCCAGCAGTCCCCGCGGTCAGCCCCAGCATTTT
CASSPRGQPQHF
>TRBJ1-1|-|TRBD1|TRBV6-5
TGTGCCAGCAGTTACGACAGGGCGAACACTGAAGCTTTCTTT
CASSYDRANTEAFF
>TRBJ2-6|-|-|TRBV18
TGTGCCAGCTCATCTGAACGGGTGTCTGGGGCCAACGTCCTGACTTTC
CASSSERVSGANVLTF
>TRBJ2-7|-|TRBD2|TRBV27
TGTGCCAGCCAGCTAGCGGGAAAACCCTACGAGCAGTACTTC
CASQLAGKPYEQYF
>TRBJ1-1|-|TRBD1|TRBV7-8
TGTGCCAGCAGTCTACAGGGGGCCGTGAACACTGAAGCTTTCTTT
CASSLQGAVNTEAFF
>TRBJ2-7|-|-|TRBV6-5
TGTGCCAGCAGTTATTTTCCGGGCGACTACGAGCAGTACTTC
CASSYFPGDYEQYF
>TRBJ2-3|-|TRBD2|TRBV9
TGTGCCAGCAGCGTTACTAGCGGCTATAGCACAGATACGCAGTATTTT
CASSVTSGYSTDTQYF
>TRBJ2-2|few|-|TRBV6-5
TGTGCCAGCAGTTACGGAGACAGACTCACCGGGGAGCTGTTTTTT
CASSYGDRLTGELFF
>TRBJ2-3|-|TRBD2|TRBV11-2
TGTGCCAGCAGTTCCGGGACTAGCGGGGGGCGCCGAACAGATACGCAGTATTTT
CASSSGTSGGRRTDTQYF
>TRBJ2-5|-|TRBD1|TRBV18
TGTGCCAGCTCGACAGGGGGTGAGACCCAGTACTTC
CASSTGGETQYF
>TRBJ2-4|-|TRBD2|TRBV7-2
TGTGCCAGCAGCTTAGCGGCTAGCGGGGGGCGGAACATTCAGTACTTC
CASSLAASGGRNIQYF
>TRBJ2-7|-|TRBD1|TRBV18
TGTGCCAGCTCCCGACAGGGTCCCCCCAGCGAGCAGTACTTC
CASSRQGPPSEQYF
>TRBJ2-3|-|TRBD1|TRBV5-1
TGCGCCAGCAGCTGGACAGGGTTCCCAGATACGCAGTATTTT
CASSWTGFPDTQYF
>TRBJ2-7|-|TRBD1|TRBV13
TGTGCCAGCAGCTCGCGGACAGGGGGATCCTACGAGCAGTACTTC
CASSSRTGGSYEQYF
>TRBJ1-6|once|-|TRBV7-8
TGTGCCAGCAGCTTAGCTCGGGGAATGGGTTCACCCCTCCACTTT
CASSLARGMGSPLHF
>TRBJ2-3|once|TRBD1|TRBV18
TGTGCCAGCTCACCAGGGACAGGGGGCACAGATACGCAGTATTTT
CASSPGTGGTDTQYF
>TRBJ2-1|-|TRBD2|TRBV4-1
TGCGCCAGCAGCCAAGCTAGCGGGACTCAGAGTGAGCAGTTCTTC
CASSQASGTQSEQFF
>TRBJ1-2|-|TRBD1|TRBV6-1
TGTGCCAGCAGTGGAGCACAGGGGGCAGGTGGCTACACCTTC
CASSGAQGAGGYTF
>TRBJ2-7|-|-|TRBV2
TGTGCCAGCAGTGGGGGGCCCCCCTCCTACGAGCAGTACTTC
CASSGGPPSYEQYF
>TRBJ2-1|-|-|TRBV28
TGTGCCAGCAGTTTAGGGGGAGCCCCTGAGTACAATGAGCAGTTCTTC
CASSLGGAPEYNEQFF
>TRBJ1-5|-|-|TRBV27
TGTGCCAGCAGCCCCCCGGGACAATTCAATCAGCCCCAGCATTTT
CASSPPGQFNQPQHF
>TRBJ1-6|-|TRBD1|TRBV5-1
TGCGCCAGCAGCCCCGGGACAGGGGTTTCACCCCTCCACTTT
CASSPGTGVSPLHF
>TRBJ1-5|-|-|TRBV6-6
TGTGCCAGCAGTTACCCTACGGACAAGAGCAATCAGCCCCAGCATTTT
CASSYPTDKSNQPQHF
>TRBJ1-5|-|-|TRBV19
TGTGCCAGTAGTATAGTGGGGCGGAGCAATCAGCCCCAGCATTTT
CASSIVGRSNQPQHF
>TRBJ2-7|-|-|TRBV7-9
TGTGCCAGCAGCTTAGCGGGGGCCTACGAGCAGTACTTC
CASSLAGAYEQYF
>TRBJ2-5|-|TRBD2|TRBV2
TGTGCCAGCAGTCAATATAGCGGGACGTACCAAGAGACCCAGTACTTC
CASSQYSGTYQETQYF
>TRBJ2-6|-|TRBD1|TRBV9
TGTGCCAGCAGCGTTGGACAGGGGGCGAATGGGGCCAACGTCCTGACTTTC
CASSVGQGANGANVLTF
>TRBJ1-4|-|-|TRBV6-6
TGTGCCAGCAGTTACCTGGGCAGGGAGAATGAAAAACTGTTTTTT
CASSYLGRENEKLFF
>TRBJ2-1|-|TRBD2|TRBV28
TGTGCCAGCGTCGAAGCGGGAGGTCACAATGAGCAGTTCTTC
CASVEAGGHNEQFF
>TRBJ1-1|-|-|TRBV19
TGTGCCAGTAGTATTATTGTGGTGGTCCAGGGGCAAACTGAAGCTTTCTTT
CASSIIVVVQGQTEAFF
>TRBJ2-5|-|TRBD2|TRBV5-1
TGCGCCAGCAGCCTCGGACTAGTGGTGTCGGAGACCCAGTACTTC
CASSLGLVVSETQYF
>TRBJ2-1|-|-|TRBV18
TGTGCCAGCTCACCAGGAGCGGTAACCCGGGAATCTTATGAGCAGTTCTTC
CASSPGAVTRESYEQFF
>TRBJ2-7|-|TRBD2|TRBV27
TGTGCCAGCGGGGTGCGGGAGAGAGCCTACGAGCAGTACTTC
CASGVRERAYEQYF
>TRBJ2-7|-|TRBD1|TRBV11-2
TGTGCCAGCAGCCCACTTCTAGTTTTCAGGGACAGTGAGTCCTACGAGCAGTACTTC
CASSPLLVFRDSESYEQYF
>TRBJ1-1|-|-|TRBV28
TGTGCCAGCAGGTCTCTCTATCGGGCTTCTGAAGCTTTCTTT
CASRSLYRASEAFF
>TRBJ2-3|-|TRBD2|TRBV7-8
TGTGCCAGCAGCCAGGGACTAGCGGGGGGAGGCACAGATACGCAGTATTTT
CASSQGLAGGGTDTQYF
>TRBJ2-3|-|TRBD2|TRBV2
TGTGCCAGCAGGGGACTAGCGGGGGTCACAGATACGCAGTATTTT
CASRGLAGVTDTQYF
>TRBJ2-3|few|-|TRBV5-1
TGCGCCAGCAGCTGGAGTAGCACAGATACGCAGTATTTT
CASSWSSTDTQYF
>TRBJ1-1|-|TRBD1|TRBV15
TGTGCCACCAGCAGATCAGCAGCGGGACAGGAAGACACTGAAGCTTTCTTT
CATSRSAAGQEDTEAFF
>TRBJ2-5|-|TRBD1|TRBV7-3
TGTGCCAGCAGCTTAGGAGGGGACAGGGGGGAGACCCAGTACTTC
CASSLGGDRGETQYF
>TRBJ2-7|-|TRBD2|TRBV19
TGTGCCAGTAGTCCTAGCTCTAGCGGGACCTACGAGCAGTACTTC
CASSPSSSGTYEQYF
>TRBJ1-1|once|-|TRBV30
TGTGCCTGGAGTGTCAGGGGCACTGAAGCTTTCTTT
CAWSVRGTEAFF
>TRBJ2-1|-|-|TRBV30
TGTGCCTGGAGTGTAGGGTCAGTTATTGAGCAGTTCTTC
CAWSVGSVIEQFF
>TRBJ1-2|-|-|TRBV15
TGTGCCACCAGCATGGGCGGGGATTCTGGCTACACCTTC
CATSMGGDSGYTF
>TRBJ2-1|-|-|TRBV6-1
TGTGCCAGCAGTGAACAGGGGTTGAGCGGGGTTTACAATGAGCAGTTCTTC
CASSEQGLSGVYNEQFF
>TRBJ1-2|-|-|TRBV6-1
TGTGCCAGCAGCGATTCGGGATACTATGGCTACACCTTC
CASSDSGYYGYTF
>TRBJ2-3|few|-|TRBV6-1
TGTGCCAGCTCCTTCAAAATGGGTAGCACAGATACGCAGTATTTT
CASSFKMGSTDTQYF
>TRBJ1-5|-|TRBD1|TRBV5-1
TGCGCCAGCAGTCCGGAGGGGACAGTCAATCAGCCCCAGCATTTT
CASSPEGTVNQPQHF